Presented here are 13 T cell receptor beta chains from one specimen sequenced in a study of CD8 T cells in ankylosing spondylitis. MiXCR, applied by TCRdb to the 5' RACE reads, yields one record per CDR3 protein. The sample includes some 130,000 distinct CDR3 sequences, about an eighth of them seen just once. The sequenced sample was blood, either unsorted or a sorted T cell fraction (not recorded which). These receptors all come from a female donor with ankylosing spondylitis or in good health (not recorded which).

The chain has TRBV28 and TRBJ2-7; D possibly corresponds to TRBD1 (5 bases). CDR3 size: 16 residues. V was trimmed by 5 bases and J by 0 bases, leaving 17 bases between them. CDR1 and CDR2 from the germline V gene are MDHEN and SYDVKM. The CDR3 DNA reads TGTGCCAGCAGTACTTTGGGGCAGGTACTCTCCTACGAGCAGTACTTC. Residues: CASSTLGQVLSYEQYF.

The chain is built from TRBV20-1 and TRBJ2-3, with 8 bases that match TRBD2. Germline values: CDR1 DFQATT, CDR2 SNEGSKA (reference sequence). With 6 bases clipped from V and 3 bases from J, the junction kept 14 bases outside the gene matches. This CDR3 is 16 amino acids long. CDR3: CSALIPGGAGTDTQYF. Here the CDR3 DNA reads TGCAGTGCACTCATCCCCGGGGGGGCCGGAACAGATACGCAGTATTTT.

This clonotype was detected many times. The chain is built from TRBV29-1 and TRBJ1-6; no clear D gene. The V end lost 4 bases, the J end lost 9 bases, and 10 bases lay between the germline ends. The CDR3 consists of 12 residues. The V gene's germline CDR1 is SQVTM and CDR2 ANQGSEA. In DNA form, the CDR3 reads TGCAGCGTTGGTGAAGGGCTTTCACCCCTCCACTTT. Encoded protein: CSVGEGLSPLHF.

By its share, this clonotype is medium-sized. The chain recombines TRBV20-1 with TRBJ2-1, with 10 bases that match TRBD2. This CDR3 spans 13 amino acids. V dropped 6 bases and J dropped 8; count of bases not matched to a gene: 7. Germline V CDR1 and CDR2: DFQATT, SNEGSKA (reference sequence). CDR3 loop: CSAPAGGGDEQFF. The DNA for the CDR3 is TGCAGTGCACCAGCGGGAGGGGGGGATGAGCAGTTCTTC.

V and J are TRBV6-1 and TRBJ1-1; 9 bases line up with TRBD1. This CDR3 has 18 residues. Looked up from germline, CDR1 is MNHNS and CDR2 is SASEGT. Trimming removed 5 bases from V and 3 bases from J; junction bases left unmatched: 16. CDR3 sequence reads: CASSSSPGQGIKDTEAFF. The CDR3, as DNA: TGTGCCAGCAGTAGTAGCCCAGGACAGGGGATAAAGGACACTGAAGCTTTCTTT.

For the CDR3, the DNA is TGTGCCAGCAGCTTAGGAAAGCCTGGCACTGAAGCTTTCTTT. As protein: CASSLGKPGTEAFF. The rearrangement joins TRBV11-2 to TRBJ1-1; D is uncertain. The germline V gene has CDR1 SGHAT and CDR2 FQNNGV. The V and J ends lost 1 base and 4 bases respectively, with 10 bases between them. The CDR3 totals 14 residues. Full variable domain (remainder filled in from reference TRBV11-2 and TRBJ1-1): EAGVAQSPRYKIIEKRQSVAFWCNPISGHATLYWYQQILGQGPKLLIQFQNNGVVDDSQLPKDRFSAERLKGVDSTLKIQPAKLEDSAVYLCASSLGKPGTEAFFGQGTRLTVV.

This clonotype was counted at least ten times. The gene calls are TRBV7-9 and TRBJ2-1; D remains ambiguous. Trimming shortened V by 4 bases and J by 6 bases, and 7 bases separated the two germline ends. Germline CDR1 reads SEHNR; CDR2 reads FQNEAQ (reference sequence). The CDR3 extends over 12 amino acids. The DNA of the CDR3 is TGTGCCAGCAGCTCGGCCCTCAATGAGCAGTTCTTC. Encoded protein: CASSSALNEQFF.

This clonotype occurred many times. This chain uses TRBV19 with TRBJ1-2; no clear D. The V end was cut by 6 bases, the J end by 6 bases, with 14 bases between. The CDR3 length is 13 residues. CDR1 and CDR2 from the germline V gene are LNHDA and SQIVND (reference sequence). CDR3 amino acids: CASSSRLRDGYTF. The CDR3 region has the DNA TGTGCCAGTAGCTCACGTCTAAGGGATGGCTACACCTTC.

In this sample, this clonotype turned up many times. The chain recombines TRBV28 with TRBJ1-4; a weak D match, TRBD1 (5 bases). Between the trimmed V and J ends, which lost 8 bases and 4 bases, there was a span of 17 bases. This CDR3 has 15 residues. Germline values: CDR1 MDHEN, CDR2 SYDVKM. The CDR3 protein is CASGSPWGNNEKLFF. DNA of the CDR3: TGTGCCAGCGGATCCCCTTGGGGGAATAATGAAAAACTGTTTTTT.

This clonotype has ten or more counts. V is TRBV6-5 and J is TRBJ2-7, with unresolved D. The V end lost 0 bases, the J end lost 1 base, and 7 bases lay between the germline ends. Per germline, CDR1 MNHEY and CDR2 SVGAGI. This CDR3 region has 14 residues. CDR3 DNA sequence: TGTGCCAGCAGTTACTCGATGGCATCCTACGAGCAGTACTTC. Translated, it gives CASSYSMASYEQYF.

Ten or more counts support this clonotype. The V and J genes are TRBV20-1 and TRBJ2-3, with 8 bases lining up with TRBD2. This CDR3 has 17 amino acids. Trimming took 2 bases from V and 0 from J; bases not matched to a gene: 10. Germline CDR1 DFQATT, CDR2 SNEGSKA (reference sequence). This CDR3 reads CSARFDTGGDSTDTQYF. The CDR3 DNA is TGCAGTGCTAGATTCGACACGGGAGGGGATAGCACAGATACGCAGTATTTT.

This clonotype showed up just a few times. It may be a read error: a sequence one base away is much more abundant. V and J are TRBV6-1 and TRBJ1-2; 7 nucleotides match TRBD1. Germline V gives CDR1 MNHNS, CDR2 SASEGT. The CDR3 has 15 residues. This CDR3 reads CASRTGTAFNYGYPF. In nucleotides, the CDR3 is TGTGCCAGCAGAACCGGGACAGCCTTTAACTATGGCTACCCCTTC.

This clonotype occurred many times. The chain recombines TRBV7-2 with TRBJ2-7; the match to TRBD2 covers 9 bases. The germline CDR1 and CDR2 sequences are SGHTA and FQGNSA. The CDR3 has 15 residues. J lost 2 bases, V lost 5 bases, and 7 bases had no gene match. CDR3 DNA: TGTGCCAGCAGCCCACAAGCGGGGGGAACCTACGAGCAGTACTTC. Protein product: CASSPQAGGTYEQYF.